The next 25 T cell receptor beta chains were all read from a single sample in a study of T cell changes during pregnancy in multiple sclerosis. Profiling relied on immunoSEQ multiplex PCR, and the TCRdb table lists in-frame clones only, not all of them. Of around 27,000 clones in the sample, about 92% were seen once. Material: CD4+ T cells from peripheral blood mononuclear cells, obtained in the first trimester of pregnancy. The receptors come from a female donor with multiple sclerosis, enrolled in a pregnancy study.

The rearrangement joins TRBV7-3 to TRBJ2-5; 9 bases fit TRBD1. The CDR3 spans 15 residues. The V gene's germline CDR1 is SGHTA and CDR2 FQGTGA. J was trimmed by 2 bases and V by 5 bases; bases with no gene match: 6. The CDR3 sequence is CASSQTGGWQETQYF. CDR3 coding DNA: TGTGCCAGCAGCCAGACAGGGGGGTGGCAAGAGACCCAGTACTTC.

This clone was found once. J is TRBJ2-1 and V is TRBV2, with TRBD2 matching over 12 bases. The trim removed 8 bases at V and 7 bases at J, leaving 6 bases unmatched. This CDR3 has 14 residues. Germline values: CDR1 SNHLY, CDR2 FYNNEI. CDR3 protein: CASEGLAGRNEQFF. The CDR3 coding sequence is TGTGCCAGCGAAGGACTAGCGGGGAGGAATGAGCAGTTCTTC.

The genes are TRBV7-2 and TRBJ2-3, with D perhaps matching TRBD1 (6 bases). Trimming removed 0 bases at V and 8 bases at J, with 21 bases between. The CDR3 totals 17 residues. Germline V gene lookup returns CDR1 SGHTA and CDR2 FQGNSA. CDR3 nucleotide sequence: TGTGCCAGCAGCTTAGCGGGGACATACAAAGCGGCCGGTACGCAGTATTTT. It codes for CASSLAGTYKAAGTQYF.

This chain joins TRBV5-6 and TRBJ2-1; no clear D. V lost 2 bases, J lost 4 bases, and 10 bases lay in between. Germline V gene data show CDR1 as SGHDT and CDR2 as YYEEEE. The CDR3 extends over 14 amino acids. The CDR3 region has the DNA TGTGCCAGCAGCTTAGCGTCGGCATACAATGAGCAGTTCTTC. Protein product: CASSLASAYNEQFF.

This chain connects TRBV2 to TRBJ1-6; 7 nucleotides line up with TRBD1. The CDR3 extends over 15 amino acids. V shed 3 bases and J 6 bases; nucleotides not matched to a gene: 5. Per the germline V gene, CDR1 is SNHLY and CDR2 is FYNNEI. In DNA, the CDR3 is TGTGCCAGCAGTGAGAGAGGGGACAGTAATTCACCCCTCCACTTT. This translates into CASSERGDSNSPLHF.

The chain has TRBV30 and TRBJ1-2; possibly TRBD1 for D (6 bases). CDR1 is GTSNPN and CDR2 is SVGIG in the germline V gene (reference sequence). Trimming cost V 0 bases and J 3 bases, with 14 bases left between them. The CDR3 loop spans 15 amino acids. Written as DNA, the CDR3 is TGTGCCTGGAGTGTAAGGATAGGGGGTTACTATGGCTACACCTTC. Translation gives CAWSVRIGGYYGYTF.

The CDR3 loop is CASSLGGGAGYNEQFF. DNA for the CDR3: TGCGCCAGCAGCTTGGGGGGGGGCGCAGGATACAATGAGCAGTTCTTC. The gene calls are TRBV5-1 and TRBJ2-1, with D possibly TRBD2 on 7 matching bases. V lost 0 bases, J lost 4 bases, and 14 bases lay in between. The CDR3 extends over 16 amino acids. Germline lookup yields CDR1 SGHRS and CDR2 YFSETQ.

The chain recombines TRBV25-1 with TRBJ2-2, with 12 bases identical to TRBD2. Germline V lookup: CDR1 MGHDK, CDR2 SYGVNS. V trimming: 2 bases; J trimming: 8 bases; junction bases outside the gene matches: 6. The CDR3 is made up of 16 amino acids. The CDR3, as DNA: TGTGCCAGCAGTGAACGAACTAGCGGGGGGCTTGGGGAGCTGTTTTTT. Protein sequence: CASSERTSGGLGELFF.

The chain uses TRBV4-3 and TRBJ1-6; D possibly corresponds to TRBD1 (5 bases). Germline V lookup: CDR1 LGHNA, CDR2 YSLEER. With 5 bases removed from V and 7 bases from J, the gap between germline ends came to 12 bases. This CDR3 contains 14 residues. In nucleotides, the CDR3 is TGCGCCAGCAGCGCGCGGACAACAAATTCACCCCTCCACTTT. It is translated as CASSARTTNSPLHF.

The chain uses TRBV6-5 and TRBJ2-7; possible D gene TRBD2, 7 bases. Trimming shortened V by 6 bases and J by 6 bases, and 9 bases separated the two germline ends. The germline V gene encodes CDR1 MNHEY and CDR2 SVGAGI. CDR3 length: 11 residues. In DNA, the CDR3 is TGTGCCAGCAGGGGGGGGCCCGAGCAGTACTTC. Translating it yields CASRGGPEQYF.

The J gene is TRBJ1-5, the V gene TRBV28; D is unclear. CDR3 size: 12 residues. The germline V gene encodes CDR1 MDHEN and CDR2 SYDVKM. V lost 2 bases and J lost 6, with 5 bases in between. The CDR3 DNA sequence: TGTGCCAGCAGTTTACCGGGTCAGCCCCAGCATTTT. It specifies CASSLPGQPQHF.

The rearrangement joins TRBV10-3 to TRBJ1-2; D uncertain. The V and J ends lost 3 bases and 3 bases respectively, with 5 bases between them. The length of the CDR3 is 12 residues. CDR1 is ENHRY and CDR2 is SYGVKD in the germline V gene. The CDR3 region has the DNA TGTGCCATCAGTGAATTAGACTATGGCTACACCTTC. Amino acid sequence: CAISELDYGYTF.

V and J are TRBV6-1 and TRBJ2-2, with 7 nucleotides matching TRBD1. Germline V gives CDR1 MNHNS, CDR2 SASEGT. CDR3 length: 14 residues. V lost 10 bases, J lost 1 base, and 6 bases stayed unmatched. This chain's CDR3 is CANRRGQNTGELFF. CDR3 DNA: TGTGCCAACCGAAGGGGGCAGAACACCGGGGAGCTGTTTTTT.

The chain recombines TRBV18 with TRBJ2-1, with 8 bases identical to TRBD1. The V and J ends lost 6 bases and 6 bases, in that order; junction bases with no gene match: 7. In germline, CDR1 is KGHSH, CDR2 LQKENI. The CDR3 is 14 residues long. The CDR3 coding sequence is TGTGCCAGCTCCCCCGGGACAGGCCGCAATGAGCAGTTCTTC. Translation gives CASSPGTGRNEQFF. Filled out from reference TRBV18 and TRBJ2-1, the complete variable domain reads NAGVMQNPRHLVRRRGQEARLRCSPMKGHSHVYWYRQLPEEGLKFMVYLQKENIIDESGMPKERFSAEFPKEGPSILRIQQVVRGDSAAYFCASSPGTGRNEQFFGPGTRLTVL.

The chain employs TRBV19 and TRBJ2-4, with 7 positions matching TRBD2. CDR3 length equals 14 residues. The ends lost 9 bases at V and 2 bases at J; junction bases unmatched: 7. Germline V gives CDR1 LNHDA, CDR2 SQIVND (reference sequence). The CDR3 sequence: CARRRGLPKNIQYF. In nucleotides, the CDR3 is TGTGCCAGGCGGCGGGGACTACCCAAAAACATTCAGTACTTC.

The chain couples TRBV30 to TRBJ2-3, with 11 bases lining up with TRBD2. CDR3 length: 12 residues. The V segment lost 4 bases and the J segment 6 bases; nucleotides outside the gene matches: 0. The germline CDR1 and CDR2 sequences are GTSNPN and SVGIG (reference sequence). The CDR3 loop is CAWTSGGDTQYF. The CDR3 DNA is TGTGCCTGGACTAGCGGGGGGGATACGCAGTATTTT.

The chain carries TRBV29-1 and TRBJ1-4, with a tentative D call TRBD1 (6 bases). The CDR3 extends over 14 amino acids. Germline CDR1 and CDR2: SQVTM and ANQGSEA. Trimming shortened V by 4 bases and J by 8 bases, and 17 bases separated the two germline ends. The CDR3 DNA is TGCAGCGTTGTCGATACAGGGTTGGGGGAAAAACTGTTTTTT. Translating gives CSVVDTGLGEKLFF. The variable domain in full, completed from reference TRBV29-1 and TRBJ1-4, reads SAVISQKPSRDICQRGTSLTIQCQVDSQVTMMFWYRQQPGQSLTLIATANQGSEATYESGFVIDKFPISRPNLTFSTLTVSNMSPEDSSIYLCSVVDTGLGEKLFFGSGTQLSVL.

This chain links TRBV7-2 with TRBJ2-1, with TRBD1 as a possible D gene (6 bases). With 1 base removed from V and 9 bases from J, the gap between germline ends came to 16 bases. The length of the CDR3 is 15 residues. Germline loops: CDR1 SGHTA, CDR2 FQGNSA. CDR3 protein: CASSLGAGERGEQFF. CDR3 nucleotides: TGTGCCAGCAGCTTAGGGGCAGGGGAGCGCGGTGAGCAGTTCTTC.

The gene calls are TRBV15 and TRBJ2-1; 7 bases are shared with TRBD1. The CDR3 is 16 residues long. Looked up from germline, CDR1 is LNHNV and CDR2 is YYDKDF (reference sequence). The J segment lost 6 bases and the V segment lost 8 bases, leaving 16 bases of the junction unmatched. The CDR3 spells CATGDRWQGELNEQFF. The CDR3 nucleotides read TGTGCCACCGGGGACCGGTGGCAGGGGGAACTCAATGAGCAGTTCTTC.

The V gene is TRBV2, the J gene TRBJ1-5; D is ambiguous. Germline CDR1 and CDR2: SNHLY and FYNNEI. This CDR3 is built from 16 residues. V was shortened by 3 bases and J by 1 base, with 13 bases between the two germline ends. CDR3 protein: CASSDSDFYSNQPQHF. The CDR3 nucleotides are TGTGCCAGCAGTGACTCGGACTTCTACAGCAATCAGCCCCAGCATTTT.

The chain couples TRBV19 to TRBJ1-2, with TRBD1 matching over 7 bases. This CDR3 contains 18 residues. V was pared by 3 bases and J by 2 bases, with 15 bases of the junction left unmatched. The germline gives CDR1 LNHDA, CDR2 SQIVND (reference sequence). CDR3 loop: CASSILWGTADRNYGYTF. The DNA of the CDR3 is TGTGCCAGTAGTATTCTATGGGGGACAGCCGACCGAAACTATGGCTACACCTTC.

This chain joins TRBV6-5 and TRBJ2-3; TRBD1 might be the D (5 bases). Between the trimmed V and J ends, which lost 3 bases and 6 bases, there was a span of 10 bases. The CDR3 has 13 residues. CDR1 and CDR2 from the germline V gene are MNHEY and SVGAGI. CDR3: CASSYRGPDTQYF. The CDR3 bases are TGTGCCAGCAGTTATAGGGGCCCGGATACGCAGTATTTT.

This chain uses TRBV2 with TRBJ1-1; 10 nucleotides line up with TRBD1. The CDR3 sequence is 13 residues long. The germline gives CDR1 SNHLY, CDR2 FYNNEI. With 5 bases clipped from V and 4 bases from J, the junction kept 1 base outside the gene matches. The CDR3 coding sequence is TGTGCCAGCAGTCGACAGGGGGCCACTGAAGCTTTCTTT. Protein product: CASSRQGATEAFF.

The chain employs TRBV5-1 and TRBJ1-2, with D hard to call. Germline-derived CDR1 and CDR2 are SGHRS and YFSETQ. V lost 5 bases to trimming and J lost 8 bases, with 16 bases between them. This CDR3 is 13 amino acids long. The CDR3, as DNA: TGCGCCAGCAGAGCGGATGTCGGGAGAGGCTACACCTTC. It specifies CASRADVGRGYTF.

The chain links TRBV6-5 to TRBJ1-5; 7 bases are shared with TRBD1. The ends lost 4 bases at V and 4 bases at J; junction bases unmatched: 10. Germline assignment: CDR1 MNHEY and CDR2 SVGAGI. The CDR3 sequence is 16 residues long. The CDR3 DNA is TGTGCCAGCAGTTTCGCCGGGACAGCATATAATCAGCCCCAGCATTTT. Translation: CASSFAGTAYNQPQHF.